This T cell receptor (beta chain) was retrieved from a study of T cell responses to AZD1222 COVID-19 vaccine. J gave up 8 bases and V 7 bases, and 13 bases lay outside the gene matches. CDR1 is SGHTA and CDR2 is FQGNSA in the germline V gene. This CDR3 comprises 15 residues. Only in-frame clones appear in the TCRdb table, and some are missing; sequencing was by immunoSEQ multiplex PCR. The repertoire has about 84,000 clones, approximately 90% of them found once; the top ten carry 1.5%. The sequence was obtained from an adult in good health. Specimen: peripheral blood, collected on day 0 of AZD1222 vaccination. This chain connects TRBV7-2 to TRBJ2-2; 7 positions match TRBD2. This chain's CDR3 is CASTISSGGAGELFF. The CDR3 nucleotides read TGTGCCAGCACCATTTCTAGCGGCGGTGCGGGGGAGCTGTTTTTT. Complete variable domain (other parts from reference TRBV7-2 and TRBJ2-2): GAGVSQSPSNKVTEKGKDVELRCDPISGHTALYWYRQSLGQGLEFLIYFQGNSAPDKSGLPSDRFSAERTGGSVSTLTIQRTQQEDSAVYLCASTISSGGAGELFFGEGSRLTVL.